This record concerns one T cell receptor beta chain sequence. The antigen is not known. This sample is drawn from a study of shared clonotypes between healthy human individuals. Positive CCR7 selection of CD45RO-negative cells yielded the naive CD8 cells, and terminally differentiated effector memory CD45RA+ cells were excluded. The study's findings and limits: It was only blood that was sampled, and tissue repertoires likely differ. The study found lower generation probabilities in non-shared clonotypes than in those shared by all four donors.

V lost 1 base, J lost 7 bases, and 11 bases lay in between. This CDR3 region has 13 residues. CDR1 and CDR2 (germline): MNHNS, SASEGT. This table comes from immunoSEQ multiplex PCR, and its TCRdb copy is limited to in-frame clones, with some not included. Of millions of clones in the sample, just over 90% are singletons; the top ten hold around 1.7%. J is TRBJ2-7 and V is TRBV6-1; D unclear. Sequencing was performed on naive CD8+ T cells from PBMCs. This sequence originates from a man younger than 35 in good health. Some clones in this sample may be carry-over from other donors' samples. The DNA for the CDR3 is TGTGCCAGCAGTGAAGGGCTCGTGGTGGAGCAGTACTTC. Amino acid sequence: CASSEGLVVEQYF.